This T cell receptor beta chain is from a study of T and B cells in COVID-19 patients. The overall study: The recovered patients had mostly mild to moderate COVID-19 with outpatient management.

Per the germline V gene, CDR1 is LNHDA and CDR2 is SQIVND (reference sequence). The V and J ends lost 5 bases and 3 bases, in that order; junction bases with no gene match: 6. CDR3 length: 15 residues. General observations from the study: Active COVID-19 showed highly clonal TRB repertoires; recovery showed diversity and richness above healthy donors. In COVID-19 patients, T cell receptor beta variable and joining gene use was reportedly strongly skewed.

Each TRB amplification used roughly 240-550 ng of genomic DNA from blood. In this sample, this clonotype is medium-sized. Its specificity is not known. Multiplex PCR with BIOMED2 TRB-A/B primer pools amplified TRB rearrangements. One entry per CDR3 protein, called by TCRdb with MiXCR from the multiplex PCR reads. The sample includes some 4,100 distinct CDR3 sequences, about 20% of them seen just once. The V gene is TRBV19, the J gene TRBJ2-7; TRBD1 matches at 11 bases. Sequencing input: blood. The clonotype originates from a human donor with active COVID-19. CDR3 sequence: CASSPGGTGGYEQYF. The CDR3 region has the DNA TGTGCCAGTAGTCCTGGGGGGACAGGGGGCTACGAGCAGTACTTC.